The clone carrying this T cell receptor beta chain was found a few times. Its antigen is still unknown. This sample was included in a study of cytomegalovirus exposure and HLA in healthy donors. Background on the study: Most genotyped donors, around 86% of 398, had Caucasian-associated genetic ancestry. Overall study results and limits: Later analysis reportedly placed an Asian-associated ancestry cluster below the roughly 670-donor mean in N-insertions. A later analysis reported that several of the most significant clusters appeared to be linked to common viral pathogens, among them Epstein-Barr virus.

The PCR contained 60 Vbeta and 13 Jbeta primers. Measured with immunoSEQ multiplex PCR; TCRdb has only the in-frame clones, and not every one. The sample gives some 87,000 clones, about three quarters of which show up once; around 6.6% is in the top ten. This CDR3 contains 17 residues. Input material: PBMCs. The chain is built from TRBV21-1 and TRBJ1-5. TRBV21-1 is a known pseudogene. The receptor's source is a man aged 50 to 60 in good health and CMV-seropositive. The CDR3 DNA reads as TGTGCCAGCAGCAAAGCTTACGTTTTCTATAGCAATCAGCCCCAGCATTTT. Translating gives CASSKAYVFYSNQPQHF.